A single sample is the source of the 26 T cell receptor beta chains below, sequenced in a study of T cell changes during pregnancy in multiple sclerosis. The data were produced by immunoSEQ multiplex PCR, yet TCRdb's version contains in-frame clones alone and is incomplete. The table lists over 75,000 clones, approximately 92% of them singletons. The source material was peripheral blood, sampled in the first trimester of pregnancy. The receptors derive from a female donor with multiple sclerosis, enrolled in a pregnancy study.

The gene calls are TRBV4-1 and TRBJ2-1; TRBD1 aligns across 8 bases. J gave up 9 bases and V 4 bases, and 11 bases lay outside the gene matches. Germline V lookup: CDR1 MGHRA, CDR2 YSYEKL. This CDR3 comprises 15 residues. CDR3 amino acids: CASSPGQAPSTEQFF. The CDR3, as DNA: TGCGCCAGCAGCCCGGGACAGGCACCGTCCACTGAGCAGTTCTTC.

The V gene is TRBV7-9, the J gene TRBJ2-7, with 9 positions matching TRBD2. The junction had 7 bases not matched to a gene; V was cut back by 1 base and J by 0 bases. This CDR3 comprises 17 residues. Per the germline V gene, CDR1 is SEHNR and CDR2 is FQNEAQ (reference sequence). In nucleotides, the CDR3 is TGTGCCAGCAGCTTAGGGCTAGCGGGGTTATACTCCTACGAGCAGTACTTC. It encodes CASSLGLAGLYSYEQYF.

The rearrangement uses TRBV6-5 and TRBJ1-2; D not certain. V lost 3 bases and J 6 bases, leaving 17 bases between the germline ends. The CDR3 is 15 amino acids. Germline V gives CDR1 MNHEY, CDR2 SVGAGI. This CDR3 is CASSYSSSGFDGYTF. In nucleotides, the CDR3 is TGTGCCAGCAGTTATTCATCATCAGGTTTTGATGGCTACACCTTC.

The V gene is TRBV5-4, the J gene TRBJ2-1, with D possibly being TRBD1 (7 bases). CDR3 length equals 15 residues. Germline V gene lookup returns CDR1 SGHNT and CDR2 YYREEE (reference sequence). V lost 4 bases and J lost 4, with 15 bases in between. The CDR3 nucleotides are TGTGCCAGCAGCGGAGGGGGCCGGGGGTACAATGAGCAGTTCTTC. This translates into CASSGGGRGYNEQFF.

V is TRBV27 and J is TRBJ2-5; 7 bases are a match to TRBD1. CDR1 is MNHEY and CDR2 is SMNVEV in the germline V gene (reference sequence). CDR3 size: 16 residues. V was clipped by 2 bases and J by 5 bases; unmatched bases: 11. CDR3 protein: CASSLRPGSRGETQYF. The CDR3 region has the DNA TGTGCCAGCAGTTTACGGCCGGGCTCCAGGGGGGAGACCCAGTACTTC.

The V gene is TRBV28, the J gene TRBJ1-2; TRBD1 is a possible D gene (6 bases). Germline CDR1 is MDHEN and CDR2 is SYDVKM. CDR3 length: 15 residues. V shed 7 bases and J shed 2 bases, with 17 bases lying between them. The CDR3 loop is CASNYLDRLNYGYTF. In nucleotides, the CDR3 is TGTGCCAGCAACTATTTAGACAGGCTGAACTATGGCTACACCTTC.

The gene calls are TRBV4-2 and TRBJ2-5; the match to TRBD2 covers 9 bases. Germline V gene sequence: CDR1 LGHNA, CDR2 YNFKEQ. Unmatched junction bases numbered 14, after V lost 3 bases and J lost 9 bases. The CDR3 contains 16 residues. The CDR3 nucleotides read TGTGCCAGCAGCCAGGCGAGTTTAGCGGGAGAGGCGGCCCAGTACTTC. It encodes CASSQASLAGEAAQYF.

This rearrangement joins TRBV6-6 to TRBJ2-7, with 7 nucleotides matching TRBD1. J lost 4 bases, V lost 0 bases, and 3 bases had no gene match. Germline values: CDR1 MNHNY, CDR2 SVGAGI (reference sequence). The CDR3 has 14 amino acids. The DNA for the CDR3 is TGTGCCAGCAGTTACTCGGGGGACAGTTACGAGCAGTACTTC. This codes for CASSYSGDSYEQYF.

This chain links TRBV6-1 with TRBJ2-1, with 10 nucleotides matching TRBD2. V gave up 4 bases and J gave up 7 bases; unmatched junction bases: 7. The germline CDR1 and CDR2 sequences are MNHNS and SASEGT. The CDR3 sequence is 15 residues long. The CDR3 region is CASSGGTSVVNEQFF. CDR3 DNA: TGTGCCAGCAGTGGAGGGACTAGCGTCGTGAATGAGCAGTTCTTC.

The chain couples TRBV28 to TRBJ2-7, with D possibly matching TRBD1 (6 bases). CDR3 size: 13 residues. V gave up 6 bases and J gave up 6 bases, with 15 bases separating them. CDR1 is MDHEN and CDR2 is SYDVKM in the germline V gene. For the CDR3, the DNA is TGTGCCAGCAGCTCAGGGGCCCGGGGCGAGCAGTACTTC. Its translation: CASSSGARGEQYF. The entire variable domain, with the rest obtained from reference TRBV28 and TRBJ2-7, is as follows: DVKVTQSSRYLVKRTGEKVFLECVQDMDHENMFWYRQDPGLGLRLIYFSYDVKMKEKGDIPEGYSVSREKKERFSLILESASTNQTSMYLCASSSGARGEQYFGPGTRLTVT.

The chain links TRBV7-2 to TRBJ2-7, with 9 bases matching TRBD2. The V gene's germline CDR1 is SGHTA and CDR2 FQGNSA. The CDR3 length is 16 residues. Unmatched junction bases numbered 14, after V lost 8 bases and J lost 3 bases. Here the CDR3 reads CASARFHASGIYEQYF. In nucleotides, the CDR3 is TGTGCCAGCGCAAGATTCCATGCTAGCGGGATCTACGAGCAGTACTTC.

The rearrangement uses TRBV11-3 and TRBJ2-7; 11 bases map to TRBD1. In germline, CDR1 is SGHNT, CDR2 YENEEA. V was pared by 5 bases and J by 0 bases, with 9 bases of the junction left unmatched. The CDR3 spans 17 residues. This CDR3 reads CASSPGQGAFISYEQYF. In DNA form, the CDR3 reads TGTGCCAGCAGCCCCGGACAGGGGGCATTTATCTCCTACGAGCAGTACTTC.

This clone was detected once. This chain uses TRBV28 with TRBJ2-7; 9 bases line up with TRBD2. The CDR3 is 16 residues long. V dropped 5 bases and J dropped 5; count of bases not matched to a gene: 13. CDR1 and CDR2 (germline): MDHEN, SYDVKM. The CDR3 DNA follows: TGTGCCAGCAGTCGCGGGAGGGCTAAGCTAGTCCACGAGCAGTACTTC. It encodes CASSRGRAKLVHEQYF.

The chain joins TRBV6-1 to TRBJ2-5; D possibly corresponds to TRBD2 (6 bases). The CDR3 is made up of 13 amino acids. From germline, CDR1 is MNHNS and CDR2 SASEGT. Trimming removed 5 bases at V and 5 bases at J, with 12 bases between. CDR3 loop: CASSSKRVETQYF. The CDR3, as DNA: TGTGCCAGCAGTAGTAAGCGGGTTGAGACCCAGTACTTC.

V is TRBV6-1 and J is TRBJ1-5; 8 nucleotides line up with TRBD1. Losses at the gene ends were 6 bases for V and 2 bases for J; bases not matched to a gene: 6. Germline CDR1 is MNHNS and CDR2 is SASEGT. This CDR3 spans 15 amino acids. This CDR3 is CASSRQGYGNQPQHF. DNA of the CDR3: TGTGCCAGCAGCCGACAGGGGTACGGCAATCAGCCCCAGCATTTT.

V gene TRBV28 combines with J gene TRBJ2-1, with D perhaps TRBD2 (6 bases). V lost 5 bases and J lost 8, with 19 bases in between. Per germline, CDR1 MDHEN and CDR2 SYDVKM. The CDR3 is 15 amino acids. The CDR3 loop is CASSPRLTGLYEQFF. The CDR3 region has the DNA TGTGCCAGCAGTCCCCGGTTAACGGGACTGTATGAGCAGTTCTTC.

This clone was seen more than once but under ten times. V gene TRBV19 combines with J gene TRBJ1-1; D may be TRBD1 (6 bases). CDR3 length: 15 amino acids. Trimming shortened V by 8 bases and J by 5 bases, and 21 bases separated the two germline ends. Looked up from germline, CDR1 is LNHDA and CDR2 is SQIVND (reference sequence). CDR3 bases: TGTGCCAGTGGAGGGAGGGGGGGAGACAGGACTGAAGCTTTCTTT. Encoded protein: CASGGRGGDRTEAFF.

The chain carries TRBV6-1 and TRBJ2-3; 12 bases align to TRBD2. This CDR3 has 15 residues. J was trimmed by 4 bases and V by 6 bases; bases with no gene match: 5. The V gene's germline CDR1 is MNHNS and CDR2 SASEGT. The CDR3 sequence: CASSDLAGGPDTQYF. CDR3 nucleotide sequence: TGTGCCAGCAGCGATCTAGCGGGAGGGCCAGATACGCAGTATTTT.

J is TRBJ2-7 and V is TRBV27, with 9 bases identical to TRBD1. The CDR3 is made up of 15 amino acids. The germline CDR1 and CDR2 sequences are MNHEY and SMNVEV (reference sequence). V lost 5 bases and J lost 3; bases outside the gene matches: 8. CDR3 in DNA: TGTGCCAGCAGTCAAAACAGGGGGCCCCTCTACGAGCAGTACTTC. It is translated as CASSQNRGPLYEQYF.

The chain links TRBV28 to TRBJ2-3, with TRBD2 identical over 8 bases. CDR3 length equals 16 residues. The V gene's germline CDR1 is MDHEN and CDR2 SYDVKM. V lost 7 bases, J lost 3 bases, and 12 bases stayed unmatched. DNA of the CDR3: TGTGCCAGCACCCCTCCGATTAGCGGGGTAACAGATACGCAGTATTTT. Translated, it gives CASTPPISGVTDTQYF. The whole variable domain, remainder taken from reference TRBV28 and TRBJ2-3, is DVKVTQSSRYLVKRTGEKVFLECVQDMDHENMFWYRQDPGLGLRLIYFSYDVKMKEKGDIPEGYSVSREKKERFSLILESASTNQTSMYLCASTPPISGVTDTQYFGPGTRLTVL.

The chain joins TRBV7-2 to TRBJ2-1, with D maybe TRBD1 (5 bases). Trimming cost V 2 bases and J 9 bases, with 14 bases left between them. The CDR3 has 14 amino acids. Germline assignment: CDR1 SGHTA and CDR2 FQGNSA. The CDR3 region has the DNA TGTGCCAGCAGCTTAAGACAGATCTACGGTGAGCAGTTCTTC. Translation gives CASSLRQIYGEQFF. Using reference TRBV7-2 and TRBJ2-1 for the parts outside the CDR3, the full variable domain is GAGVSQSPSNKVTEKGKDVELRCDPISGHTALYWYRQSLGQGLEFLIYFQGNSAPDKSGLPSDRFSAERTGGSVSTLTIQRTQQEDSAVYLCASSLRQIYGEQFFGPGTRLTVL.

The chain combines TRBV2 with TRBJ1-1; perhaps TRBD1 as D (5 bases). Germline V CDR1 and CDR2: SNHLY, FYNNEI. V was trimmed by 7 bases and J by 3 bases, leaving 21 bases between them. The length of the CDR3 is 16 residues. CDR3 residues: CASTSGGAALDTEAFF. CDR3 in DNA: TGTGCCAGCACTTCGGGCGGGGCGGCTCTAGACACTGAAGCTTTCTTT.

V is TRBV15 and J is TRBJ2-7, with no clear D. V was clipped by 1 base and J by 6 bases, with 10 bases between them. Per the germline V gene, CDR1 is LNHNV and CDR2 is YYDKDF (reference sequence). This CDR3 spans 13 amino acids. As DNA, the CDR3 is TGTGCCACCAGCAGAGGAGGTTTGGGCGAGCAGTACTTC. Translated: CATSRGGLGEQYF.

The chain uses TRBV9 and TRBJ2-3; 11 bases are shared with TRBD2. The CDR3 has 15 amino acids. The ends lost 4 bases at V and 4 bases at J; junction bases unmatched: 5. The V gene's germline CDR1 is SGDLS and CDR2 YYNGEE. DNA of the CDR3: TGTGCCAGCAGCTTAGCGGGAGGGCCGGCAGATACGCAGTATTTT. It codes for CASSLAGGPADTQYF.

V usage is TRBV7-6 and J usage is TRBJ2-6; 8 bases match TRBD1. The V gene's germline CDR1 is SGHVS and CDR2 FNYEAQ. V was clipped by 5 bases and J by 2 bases; unmatched bases: 5. The CDR3 is 16 residues long. The CDR3 region has the DNA TGTGCCAGCAGCATGACAGGGGCTACTGGGGCCAACGTCCTGACTTTC. It yields the protein CASSMTGATGANVLTF.

This rearrangement joins TRBV7-8 to TRBJ1-4; 8 nucleotides match TRBD1. Looked up from germline, CDR1 is SGHVS and CDR2 is FQNEAQ. The V segment lost 1 base and the J segment 6 bases; nucleotides outside the gene matches: 16. This CDR3 has 19 amino acids. In DNA, the CDR3 is TGTGCCAGCAGCTTAGTGAGGGTCTCAGGGGGCGAGGTGGATGAAAAACTGTTTTTT. This sequence encodes CASSLVRVSGGEVDEKLFF.